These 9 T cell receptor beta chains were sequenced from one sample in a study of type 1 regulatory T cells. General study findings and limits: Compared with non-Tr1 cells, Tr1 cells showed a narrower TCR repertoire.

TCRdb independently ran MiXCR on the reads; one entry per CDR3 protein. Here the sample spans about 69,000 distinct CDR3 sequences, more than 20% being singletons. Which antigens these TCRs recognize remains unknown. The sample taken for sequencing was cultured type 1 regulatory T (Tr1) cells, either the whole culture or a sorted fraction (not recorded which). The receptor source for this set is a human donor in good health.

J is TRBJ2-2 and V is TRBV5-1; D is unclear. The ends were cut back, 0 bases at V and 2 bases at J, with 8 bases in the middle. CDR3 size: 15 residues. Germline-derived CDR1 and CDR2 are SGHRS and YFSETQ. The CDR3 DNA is TGCGCCAGCAGCTTGGGAACCAGTAACACCGGGGAGCTGTTTTTT. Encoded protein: CASSLGTSNTGELFF.

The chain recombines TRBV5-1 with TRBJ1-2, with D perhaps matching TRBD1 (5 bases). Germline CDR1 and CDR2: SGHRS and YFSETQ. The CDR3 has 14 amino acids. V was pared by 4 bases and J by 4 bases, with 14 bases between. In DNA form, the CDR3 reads TGCGCCAGCAGCCGAGACAGCGTTCCCTATGGCTACACCTTC. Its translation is CASSRDSVPYGYTF.

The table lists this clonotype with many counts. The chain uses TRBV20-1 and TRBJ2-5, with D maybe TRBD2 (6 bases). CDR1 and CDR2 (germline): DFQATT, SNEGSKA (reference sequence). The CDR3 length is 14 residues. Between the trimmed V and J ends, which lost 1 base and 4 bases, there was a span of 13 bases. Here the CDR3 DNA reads TGCAGTGCTAGAGGGGAAGAGGGAGGAGAGACCCAGTACTTC. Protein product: CSARGEEGGETQYF.

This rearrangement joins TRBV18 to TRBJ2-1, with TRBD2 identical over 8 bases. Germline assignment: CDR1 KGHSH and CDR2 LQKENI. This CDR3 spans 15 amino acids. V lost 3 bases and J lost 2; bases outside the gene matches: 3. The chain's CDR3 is CASSPTSAPYNEQFF. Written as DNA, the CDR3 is TGTGCCAGCTCACCGACTAGCGCCCCCTACAATGAGCAGTTCTTC.

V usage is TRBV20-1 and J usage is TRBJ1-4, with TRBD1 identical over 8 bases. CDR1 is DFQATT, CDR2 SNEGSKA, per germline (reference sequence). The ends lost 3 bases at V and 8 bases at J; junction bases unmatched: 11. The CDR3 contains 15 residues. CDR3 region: CSARMSDRVGEKLFF. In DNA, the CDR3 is TGCAGTGCTAGGATGTCGGACAGGGTAGGCGAAAAACTGTTTTTT.

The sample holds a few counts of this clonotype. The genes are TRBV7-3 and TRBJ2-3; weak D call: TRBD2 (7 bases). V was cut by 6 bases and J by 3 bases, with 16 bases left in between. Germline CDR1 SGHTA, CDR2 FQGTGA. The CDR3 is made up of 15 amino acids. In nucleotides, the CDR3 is TGTGCCAGCAGAGAAGGGGGGGAAAGAACAGATACGCAGTATTTT. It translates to CASREGGERTDTQYF.

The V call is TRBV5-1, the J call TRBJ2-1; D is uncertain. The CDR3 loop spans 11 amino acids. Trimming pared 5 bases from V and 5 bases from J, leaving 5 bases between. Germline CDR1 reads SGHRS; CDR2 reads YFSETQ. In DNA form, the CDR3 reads TGCGCCAGCAGGGTGGACAATGAGCAGTTCTTC. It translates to CASRVDNEQFF.

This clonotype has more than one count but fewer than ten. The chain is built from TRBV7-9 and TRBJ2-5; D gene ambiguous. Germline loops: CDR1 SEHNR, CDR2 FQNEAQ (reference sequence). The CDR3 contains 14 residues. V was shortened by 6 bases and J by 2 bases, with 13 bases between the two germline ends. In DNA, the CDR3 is TGTGCCAGCAGACCAGAAGCGAGACAAGAGACCCAGTACTTC. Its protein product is CASRPEARQETQYF.

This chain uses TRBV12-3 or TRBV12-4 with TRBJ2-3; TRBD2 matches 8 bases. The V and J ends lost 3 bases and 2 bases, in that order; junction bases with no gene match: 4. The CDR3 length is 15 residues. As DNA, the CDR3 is TGTGCCAGCAGTTTTAGCGGGATAGCCACAGATACGCAGTATTTT. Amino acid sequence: CASSFSGIATDTQYF.